This T cell receptor beta chain came from a study of identical twins. There are a few counts of this clonotype. cDNA carried unique molecular identifiers, and a universal primer site was added by template switching. Using its own MiXCR run on the 5' RACE reads, TCRdb lists one record per CDR3 protein. Of about 700,000 distinct CDR3 sequences in the sample, 8.6% were seen once. The same specimen was also included in a second study, on yellow fever vaccine responses in identical twins. That investigation notes: The authors reported partly convergent, partly personalized vaccine responses in identical twins.

This TCR was recovered from a woman aged 18-29 years in good health. The source material was PBMCs.

CDR3 coding DNA: TGTGCCAGCAGCTCCCCAATCTCGGACAGCCCCTACGAGCAGTACTTC. The encoded protein is CASSSPISDSPYEQYF. This chain links TRBV7-8 with TRBJ2-7, with TRBD1 as a possible D gene (6 bases). Trimming took off 4 bases at V and 2 bases at J, with 18 bases between the two ends. This CDR3 is 16 amino acids long. In germline, CDR1 is SGHVS, CDR2 FQNEAQ. The full variable domain, in which reference TRBV7-8 and TRBJ2-7 provide the parts outside the CDR3, is GAGVSQSPRYKVAKRGQDVALRCDPISGHVSLFWYQQALGQGPEFLTYFQNEAQLDKSGLPSDRFFAERPEGSVSTLKIQRTQQEDSAVYLCASSSPISDSPYEQYFGPGTRLTVT.